The entry that follows covers one TCR beta chain sequence. V was trimmed by 0 bases and J by 2 bases, leaving 10 bases between them. This CDR3 is built from 15 residues. Germline-derived CDR1 and CDR2 are MGHRA and YSYEKL. Relapse was seen in all patients after autologous stem cell transplantation, and brentuximab vedotin exposure was variable. The data were obtained in a study of PD-1 blockade in classical Hodgkin lymphoma. Profiled with immunoSEQ multiplex PCR; TCRdb holds only in-frame clones, not every one. Of 25,000 to 35,000 clones detected, under 75% appear once; the ten largest clones hold over 12%.

The chain links TRBV4-1 to TRBJ1-2; a weak D match, TRBD1 (5 bases). The sample in question was peripheral blood mononuclear cells (PBMCs), obtained before the second cycle of nivolumab. This clonotype was sampled from a human donor with classical Hodgkin lymphoma. CDR3 loop: CASSQETGGNYGYTF. The DNA of the CDR3 is TGCGCCAGCAGCCAAGAAACAGGAGGAAACTATGGCTACACCTTC.